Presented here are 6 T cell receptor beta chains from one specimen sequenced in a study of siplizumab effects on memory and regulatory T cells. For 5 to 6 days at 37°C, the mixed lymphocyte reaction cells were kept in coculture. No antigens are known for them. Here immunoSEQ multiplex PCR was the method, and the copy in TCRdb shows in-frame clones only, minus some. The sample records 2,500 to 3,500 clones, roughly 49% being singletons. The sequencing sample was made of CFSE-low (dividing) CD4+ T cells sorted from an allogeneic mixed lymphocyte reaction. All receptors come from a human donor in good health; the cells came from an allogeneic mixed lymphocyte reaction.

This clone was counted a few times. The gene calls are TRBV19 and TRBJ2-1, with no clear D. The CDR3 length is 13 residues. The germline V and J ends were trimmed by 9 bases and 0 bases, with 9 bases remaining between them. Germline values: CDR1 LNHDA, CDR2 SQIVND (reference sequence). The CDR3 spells CASRRSSYNEQFF. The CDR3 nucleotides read TGTGCCAGCCGCCGGAGCTCCTACAATGAGCAGTTCTTC.

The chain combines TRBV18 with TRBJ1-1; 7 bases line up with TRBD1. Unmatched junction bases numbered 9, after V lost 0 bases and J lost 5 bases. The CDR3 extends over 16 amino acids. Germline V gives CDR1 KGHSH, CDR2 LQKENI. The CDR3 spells CASSPPGQQGRTEAFF. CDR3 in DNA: TGTGCCAGCTCACCACCGGGACAGCAGGGTAGGACTGAAGCTTTCTTT.

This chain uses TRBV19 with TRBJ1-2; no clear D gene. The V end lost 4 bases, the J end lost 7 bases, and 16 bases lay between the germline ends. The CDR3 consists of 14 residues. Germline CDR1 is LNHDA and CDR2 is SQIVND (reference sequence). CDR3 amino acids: CASSNRHGIRGYTF. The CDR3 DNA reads TGTGCCAGTAGTAATCGACACGGGATCCGTGGCTACACCTTC.

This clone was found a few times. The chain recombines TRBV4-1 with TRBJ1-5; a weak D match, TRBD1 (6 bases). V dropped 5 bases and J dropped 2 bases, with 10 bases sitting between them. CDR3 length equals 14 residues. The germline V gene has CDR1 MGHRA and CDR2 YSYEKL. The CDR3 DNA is TGCGCCAGCAGCTCAGGGGTGGGCAATCAGCCCCAGCATTTT. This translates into CASSSGVGNQPQHF.

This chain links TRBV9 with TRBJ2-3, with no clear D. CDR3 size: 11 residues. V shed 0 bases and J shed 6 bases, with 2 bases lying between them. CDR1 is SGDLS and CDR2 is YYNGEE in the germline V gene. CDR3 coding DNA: TGTGCCAGCAGCGTAGAGGATACGCAGTATTTT. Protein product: CASSVEDTQYF.

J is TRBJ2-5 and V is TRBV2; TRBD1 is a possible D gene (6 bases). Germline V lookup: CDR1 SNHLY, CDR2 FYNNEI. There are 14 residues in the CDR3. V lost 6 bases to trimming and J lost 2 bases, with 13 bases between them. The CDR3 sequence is CASSEQRGQETQYF. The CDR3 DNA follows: TGTGCCAGCAGCGAGCAAAGGGGGCAAGAGACCCAGTACTTC.